The 18 T cell receptor beta chains listed next were all sequenced from one sample in a study of post-analysis software for immune sequencing data. Study results and caveats: Comparison of patients with controls showed roughly five TRBV segments more frequent in patients, TRBV5-6, TRBV5-1 and TRBV20-1 among them.

Unique molecular identifiers featured in each of the TCR beta cDNA libraries. TCRdb independently ran MiXCR on the PCR reads; one entry per CDR3 protein. The top ten hold 4% to 6% of the sample, which has just over 250,000 distinct CDR3 sequences, 36% seen once. Their recognized antigens are unknown. The sequencing sample was made of blood. Source of these receptors: a girl aged 10 to 17 with multiple sclerosis.

This clonotype was observed at least ten times. The chain joins TRBV29-1 to TRBJ2-3; D possibly corresponds to TRBD1 (6 bases). Germline V CDR1 and CDR2: SQVTM, ANQGSEA. Trimming took off 4 bases at V and 4 bases at J, with 12 bases between the two ends. The CDR3 loop spans 13 amino acids. In DNA form, the CDR3 reads TGCAGCGTTGGGGGGCGTAGCTCAGATACGCAGTATTTT. Translation: CSVGGRSSDTQYF.

This sequence joins TRBV7-2 and TRBJ2-2; TRBD2 aligns across 12 bases. V shed 4 bases and J 4 bases; nucleotides not matched to a gene: 10. CDR3 size: 18 residues. The germline V gene has CDR1 SGHTA and CDR2 FQGNSA. CDR3 in amino acids: CASSSRLAGAIGTGELFF. The CDR3 DNA reads TGTGCCAGCAGCTCCCGACTAGCGGGAGCGATCGGCACCGGGGAGCTGTTTTTT.

In its sample, this clonotype was seen many times. The V gene is TRBV3-1, the J gene TRBJ2-3; 14 nucleotides align to TRBD2. CDR1 and CDR2 from the germline V gene are LGHDT and YNNKEL (reference sequence). V dropped 3 bases and J dropped 3; count of bases not matched to a gene: 8. The CDR3 covers 18 residues. The CDR3 loop reads CASSQTSGRAYSTDTQYF. The CDR3 region has the DNA TGTGCCAGCAGCCAGACTAGCGGGAGGGCCTATAGTACAGATACGCAGTATTTT.

The chain employs TRBV19 and TRBJ1-2; 8 nucleotides align to TRBD1. The CDR3 sequence is 17 residues long. Looked up from germline, CDR1 is LNHDA and CDR2 is SQIVND (reference sequence). Germline trimming cut 6 bases from V and 8 bases from J; bases unmatched to any gene: 20. The CDR3 nucleotides read TGTGCCAGTAGCCCTCGGATGGACAGGGTCGCCTGGGTCGGCTACACCTTC. Amino acid sequence: CASSPRMDRVAWVGYTF.

A word on this clonotype: One base away lies a much larger clone, so this may be a sequencing read error. The chain joins TRBV7-9 to TRBJ2-3; possible D gene TRBD2, 5 bases. V lost 2 bases, J lost 3 bases, and 12 bases lay in between. Germline V gene data show CDR1 as SEHNR and CDR2 as FQNEAQ (reference sequence). This CDR3 is 15 amino acids long. CDR3 nucleotide sequence: TGTGCCAGCAGCTTACGGGCGGTAGCGACAGATACGCAGTATTTT. Encoded protein: CASSLRAVATDTQYF.

This clonotype was found many times. This chain connects TRBV7-3 to TRBJ2-1, with 7 bases fitting TRBD2. V lost 5 bases to trimming and J lost 6 bases; unmatched junction nucleotides: 16. The CDR3 has 17 amino acids. In germline, CDR1 is SGHTA, CDR2 FQGTGA. DNA for the CDR3: TGTGCCAGCAGCGCAGTCTGGCGGGAGAATGGGGGCAATGAGCAGTTCTTC. Amino acid sequence: CASSAVWRENGGNEQFF.

The J gene is TRBJ1-1, the V gene TRBV29-1; no reliable D call. Trimming took 5 bases from V and 2 from J, leaving 12 bases between them. Germline lookup yields CDR1 SQVTM and CDR2 ANQGSEA. The CDR3 is 13 residues long. CDR3 nucleotide sequence: TGCAGCGTTTCCCGGACCGCAAACACTGAAGCTTTCTTT. Translation: CSVSRTANTEAFF.

This clonotype was detected many times. The CDR3 sequence: CASSFRGGNQPQHF. The CDR3 bases are TGTGCCAGCAGTTTCAGGGGCGGCAATCAGCCCCAGCATTTT. V and J are TRBV28 and TRBJ1-5; D is perhaps TRBD1 (6 bases). Between the trimmed V and J ends, which lost 3 bases and 2 bases, there was a span of 8 bases. This CDR3 comprises 14 residues. CDR1 and CDR2 (germline): MDHEN, SYDVKM.

The chain recombines TRBV12-3 or TRBV12-4 with TRBJ2-5; no definite D call. With 5 bases removed from V and 1 base from J, the gap between germline ends came to 11 bases. The CDR3 sequence is 14 residues long. The CDR3 loop is CASSPRRTQETQYF. CDR3 nucleotides: TGTGCCAGCAGTCCAAGACGGACCCAAGAGACCCAGTACTTC.

This chain joins TRBV30 and TRBJ1-1, with 7 bases matching TRBD1. Per germline, CDR1 GTSNPN and CDR2 SVGIG (reference sequence). J was trimmed by 8 bases and V by 6 bases; bases with no gene match: 3. The length of the CDR3 is 10 residues. The CDR3 region has the DNA TGTGCCTGCGGGACAGTAGAAGCTTTCTTT. Protein product: CACGTVEAFF.

This clonotype was seen a few times. In DNA form, the CDR3 reads TGTGCCATCAGTGAGTCGGTATTTCGACCCCACCGGGAGGGAAATTACGAGCAGTACTTC. Translated: CAISESVFRPHREGNYEQYF. The genes are TRBV10-3 and TRBJ2-4; 8 nucleotides agree with TRBD2. The DNA end lines up better with TRBJ2-7; the J call may be wrong. CDR1 is ENHRY, CDR2 SYGVKD, per germline. The CDR3 extends over 20 amino acids.

The chain has TRBV11-3 and TRBJ2-7; TRBD1 or TRBD2 may be the D gene (5 bases each). This CDR3 is 19 amino acids long. With 0 bases removed from V and 2 bases from J, the gap between germline ends came to 23 bases. CDR1 is SGHNT and CDR2 is YENEEA in the germline V gene. CDR3 bases: TGTGCCAGCAGCTTAGAGGGTCCGGACTCCGCAGGGCAGCCCTACGAGCAGTACTTC. This encodes CASSLEGPDSAGQPYEQYF.

This chain's CDR3 is CASSVVGGTSLNTQYF. The DNA of the CDR3 is TGTGCCAGCAGCGTAGTAGGGGGGACTAGCTTAAATACGCAGTATTTT. This chain joins TRBV7-2 and TRBJ2-3; TRBD2 matches at 9 bases. The CDR3 has 16 amino acids. The ends lost 5 bases at V and 7 bases at J; junction bases unmatched: 13. Germline V gene data show CDR1 as SGHTA and CDR2 as FQGNSA.

This clonotype occurred many times. The chain joins TRBV7-9 to TRBJ2-5; 10 positions match TRBD2. Unmatched junction bases numbered 18, after V lost 4 bases and J lost 7 bases. CDR1 is SEHNR and CDR2 is FQNEAQ in the germline V gene (reference sequence). This CDR3 is built from 18 residues. The CDR3 DNA reads TGTGCCAGCAGCTCTCTCCGGTCGGAGCGGGAGGGAAAGGGGACCCAGTACTTC. It yields the protein CASSSLRSEREGKGTQYF.

This clonotype came up many times. CDR3 sequence reads: CASSLVPAIYGYTF. The CDR3 nucleotides read TGTGCCAGCAGCTTAGTACCAGCCATCTATGGCTACACCTTC. The V and J genes are TRBV7-2 and TRBJ1-2; D ambiguous. Trimming shortened V by 1 base and J by 4 bases, and 10 bases separated the two germline ends. Germline CDR1 reads SGHTA; CDR2 reads FQGNSA. The CDR3 totals 14 residues.

This clonotype occurred many times. The rearrangement joins TRBV20-1 to TRBJ2-5; TRBD2 might be the D (6 bases). CDR3 length equals 15 residues. Trimming left V 1 base short and J 5 bases short, with 17 bases between. CDR1 is DFQATT, CDR2 SNEGSKA, per germline (reference sequence). The CDR3 here is CSARGPGLGAETQYF. The CDR3 coding sequence is TGCAGTGCTAGAGGACCGGGACTGGGCGCGGAGACCCAGTACTTC.

This clonotype was counted many times. The J gene is TRBJ2-7, the V gene TRBV5-6; D is unresolved. Between the trimmed V and J ends, which lost 7 bases and 2 bases, there was a span of 7 bases. This CDR3 is 11 amino acids long. The germline gives CDR1 SGHDT, CDR2 YYEEEE. CDR3: CASSNTYEQYF. CDR3 DNA: TGTGCCAGCTCGAATACCTACGAGCAGTACTTC. The variable domain in full, completed from reference TRBV5-6 and TRBJ2-7, reads DAGVTQSPTHLIKTRGQQVTLRCSPKSGHDTVSWYQQALGQGPQFIFQYYEEEERQRGNFPDRFSGHQFPNYSSELNVNALLLGDSALYLCASSNTYEQYFGPGTRLTVT.

This clonotype was seen a few times. A junction boundary mismatches the germline segment, possibly from a read error. This chain joins TRBV28 and TRBJ2-1; 11 bases are a match to TRBD2. Germline CDR1 MDHEN, CDR2 SYDVKM. CDR3 length: 15 amino acids. Written as DNA, the CDR3 is TGTGCCTGCAGTTTGACTAGCGGGATATGGAATGAGCAGTTCTTC. This sequence encodes CACSLTSGIWNEQFF.